The text below deals with one T cell receptor (beta chain). The antigen is undetermined. The V end lost 6 bases, the J end lost 0 bases, and 8 bases lay between the germline ends. CDR1 and CDR2 from the germline V gene are SQVTM and ANQGSEA. The CDR3 is made up of 12 amino acids. These data are taken from a study of early T cells in non-severe SARS-CoV-2 infection. Study-wide results and caveats: Matching results from VDJdb favored anti-spike CD8 responses, leaving private and CD4 specificities undetected.

The library protocol tagged individual cDNA molecules with unique molecular identifiers. TCRdb re-analysed the 5' RACE reads in MiXCR, keeping a single row per CDR3 protein. The table lists 50,000 or so distinct CDR3 sequences, 5.6% of them singletons. The origin of this receptor is an adult who was a healthcare worker with PCR-confirmed SARS-CoV-2 infection or an uninfected control (not recorded which). V is TRBV29-1 and J is TRBJ2-5; D is perhaps TRBD1 or TRBD2 (5 bases each). The material sequenced was whole blood. CDR3 protein: CSVGEYQETQYF. CDR3 bases: TGCAGCGTGGGGGAGTACCAAGAGACCCAGTACTTC.